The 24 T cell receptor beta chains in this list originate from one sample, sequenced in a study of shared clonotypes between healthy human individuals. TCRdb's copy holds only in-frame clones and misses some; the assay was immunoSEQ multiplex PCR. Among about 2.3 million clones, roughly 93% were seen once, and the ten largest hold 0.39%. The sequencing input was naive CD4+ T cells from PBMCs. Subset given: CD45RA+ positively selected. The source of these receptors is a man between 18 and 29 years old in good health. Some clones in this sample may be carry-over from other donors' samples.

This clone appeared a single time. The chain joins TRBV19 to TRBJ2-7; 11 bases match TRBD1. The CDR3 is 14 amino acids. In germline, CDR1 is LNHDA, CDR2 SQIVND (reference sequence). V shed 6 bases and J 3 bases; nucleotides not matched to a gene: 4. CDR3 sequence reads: CASRGQGVHYEQYF. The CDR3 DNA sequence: TGTGCCAGTAGGGGACAGGGGGTTCACTACGAGCAGTACTTC.

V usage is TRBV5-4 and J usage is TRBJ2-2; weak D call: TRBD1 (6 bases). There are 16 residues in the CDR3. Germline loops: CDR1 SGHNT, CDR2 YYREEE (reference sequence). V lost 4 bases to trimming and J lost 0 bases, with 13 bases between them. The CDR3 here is CASSQRTVPNTGELFF. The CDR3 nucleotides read TGTGCCAGCAGCCAAAGGACAGTTCCGAACACCGGGGAGCTGTTTTTT.

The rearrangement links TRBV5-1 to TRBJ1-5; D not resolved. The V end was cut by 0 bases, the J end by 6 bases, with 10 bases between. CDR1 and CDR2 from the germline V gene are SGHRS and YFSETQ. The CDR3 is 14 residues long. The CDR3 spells CASSLDGEGQPQHF. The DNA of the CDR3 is TGCGCCAGCAGCTTGGACGGTGAGGGTCAGCCCCAGCATTTT.

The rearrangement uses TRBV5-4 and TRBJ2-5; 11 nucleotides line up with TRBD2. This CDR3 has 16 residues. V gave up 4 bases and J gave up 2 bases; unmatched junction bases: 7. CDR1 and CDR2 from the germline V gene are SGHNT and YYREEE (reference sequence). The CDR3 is CASSKGLAGKQETQYF. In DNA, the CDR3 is TGTGCCAGCAGCAAAGGACTAGCGGGTAAACAAGAGACCCAGTACTTC.

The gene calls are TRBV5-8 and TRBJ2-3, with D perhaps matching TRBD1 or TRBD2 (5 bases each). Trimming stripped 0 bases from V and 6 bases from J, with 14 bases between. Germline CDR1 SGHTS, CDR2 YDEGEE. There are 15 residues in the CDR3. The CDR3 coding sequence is TGTGCCAGCAGCTTGGAGTGGGGGAAGAGCGATACGCAGTATTTT. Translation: CASSLEWGKSDTQYF. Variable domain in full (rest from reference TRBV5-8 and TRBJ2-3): EAGVTQSPTHLIKTRGQQATLRCSPISGHTSVYWYQQALGLGLQFLLWYDEGEERNRGNFPPRFSGRQFPNYSSELNVNALELEDSALYLCASSLEWGKSDTQYFGPGTRLTVL.

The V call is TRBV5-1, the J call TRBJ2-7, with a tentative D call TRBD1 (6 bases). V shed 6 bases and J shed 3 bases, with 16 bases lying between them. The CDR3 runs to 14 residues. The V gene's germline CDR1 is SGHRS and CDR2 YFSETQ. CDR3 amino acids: CASTQGQLDYEQYF. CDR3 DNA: TGCGCCAGCACCCAAGGACAGTTAGACTACGAGCAGTACTTC.

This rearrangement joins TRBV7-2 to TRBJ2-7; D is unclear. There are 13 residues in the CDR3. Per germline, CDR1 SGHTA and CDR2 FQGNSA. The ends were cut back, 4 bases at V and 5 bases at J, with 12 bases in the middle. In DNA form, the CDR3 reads TGTGCCAGCAGCTCTGGGGTGTACAACGAGCAGTACTTC. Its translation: CASSSGVYNEQYF.

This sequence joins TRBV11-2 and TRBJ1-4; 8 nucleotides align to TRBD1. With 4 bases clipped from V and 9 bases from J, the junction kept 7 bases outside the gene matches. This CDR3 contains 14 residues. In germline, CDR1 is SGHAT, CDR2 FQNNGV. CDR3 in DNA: TGTGCCAGCAGCTGGGGGCAGGGGGCGAAAAAACTGTTTTTT. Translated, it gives CASSWGQGAKKLFF.

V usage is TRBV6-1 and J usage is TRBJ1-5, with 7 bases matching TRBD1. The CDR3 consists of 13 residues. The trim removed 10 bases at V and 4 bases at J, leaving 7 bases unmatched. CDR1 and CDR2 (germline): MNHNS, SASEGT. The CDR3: CATSGTVNQPQHF. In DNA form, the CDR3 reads TGTGCCACCAGCGGGACAGTTAATCAGCCCCAGCATTTT.

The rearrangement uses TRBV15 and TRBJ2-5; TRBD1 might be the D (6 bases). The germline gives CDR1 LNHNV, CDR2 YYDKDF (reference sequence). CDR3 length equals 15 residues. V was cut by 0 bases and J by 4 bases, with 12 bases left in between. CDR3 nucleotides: TGTGCCACCAGCAGAGAGGACAGTGATCGAGAGACCCAGTACTTC. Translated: CATSREDSDRETQYF.

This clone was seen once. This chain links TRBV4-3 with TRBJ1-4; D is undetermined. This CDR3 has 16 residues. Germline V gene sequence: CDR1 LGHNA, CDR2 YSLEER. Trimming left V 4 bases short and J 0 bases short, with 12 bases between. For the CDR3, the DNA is TGCGCCAGCAGCCCCCATTTTAGCGCAACTAATGAAAAACTGTTTTTT. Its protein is CASSPHFSATNEKLFF.

CDR3 nucleotide sequence: TGTGCCAGCAGTTTATCGTTCACCCACCCAGCTTTCTTT. It specifies CASSLSFTHPAFF. The rearrangement links TRBV28 to TRBJ1-1; D not resolved. Germline values: CDR1 MDHEN, CDR2 SYDVKM. The CDR3 loop spans 13 amino acids. V lost 1 base and J lost 10, with 13 bases in between.

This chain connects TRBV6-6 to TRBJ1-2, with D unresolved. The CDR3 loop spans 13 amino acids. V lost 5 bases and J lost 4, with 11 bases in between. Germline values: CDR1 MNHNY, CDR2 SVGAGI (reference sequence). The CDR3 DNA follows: TGTGCCAGCAGTCCCGGTTCGAGCTATGGCTACACCTTC. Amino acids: CASSPGSSYGYTF.

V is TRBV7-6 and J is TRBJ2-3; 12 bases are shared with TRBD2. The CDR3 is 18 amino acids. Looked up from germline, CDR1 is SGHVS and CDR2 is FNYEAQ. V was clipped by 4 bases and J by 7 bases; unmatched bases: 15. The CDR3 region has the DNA TGTGCCAGCAGCTCGACCCCGACTAGCGGGAGTGGTTGGAATACGCAGTATTTT. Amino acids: CASSSTPTSGSGWNTQYF.

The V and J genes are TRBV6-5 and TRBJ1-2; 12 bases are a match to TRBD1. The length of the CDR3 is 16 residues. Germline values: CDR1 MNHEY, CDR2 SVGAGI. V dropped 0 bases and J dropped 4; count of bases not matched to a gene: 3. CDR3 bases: TGTGCCAGCAGTTACTCGGGACAGGGGGCCTTCTATGGCTACACCTTC. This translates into CASSYSGQGAFYGYTF.

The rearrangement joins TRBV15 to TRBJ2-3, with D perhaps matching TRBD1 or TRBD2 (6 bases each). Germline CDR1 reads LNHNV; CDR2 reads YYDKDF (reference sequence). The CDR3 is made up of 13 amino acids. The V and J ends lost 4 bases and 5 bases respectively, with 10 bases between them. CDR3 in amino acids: CATSTRGQDTQYF. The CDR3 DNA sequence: TGTGCCACCAGCACCCGGGGGCAAGATACGCAGTATTTT. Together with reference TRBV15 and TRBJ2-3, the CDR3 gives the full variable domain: DAMVIQNPRYQVTQFGKPVTLSCSQTLNHNVMYWYQQKSSQAPKLLFHYYDKDFNNEADTPDNFQSRRPNTSFCFLDIRSPGLGDTAMYLCATSTRGQDTQYFGPGTRLTVL.

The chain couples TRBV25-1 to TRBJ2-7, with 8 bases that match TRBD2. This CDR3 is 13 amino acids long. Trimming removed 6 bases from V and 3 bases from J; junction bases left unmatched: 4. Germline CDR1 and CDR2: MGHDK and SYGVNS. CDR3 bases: TGTGCCAGCAGGCCCGGGACTAGCTACGAGCAGTACTTC. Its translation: CASRPGTSYEQYF.

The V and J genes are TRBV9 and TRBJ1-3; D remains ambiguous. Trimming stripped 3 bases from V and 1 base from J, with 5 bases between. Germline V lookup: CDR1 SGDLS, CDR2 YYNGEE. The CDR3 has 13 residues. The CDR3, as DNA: TGTGCCAGCAGCGCGAGGTCTGGAAACACCATATATTTT. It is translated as CASSARSGNTIYF.

The CDR3 here is CASSPLYGPNTEAFF. The CDR3 DNA reads as TGTGCCAGCTCACCTTTGTACGGACCTAACACTGAAGCTTTCTTT. The chain carries TRBV18 and TRBJ1-1, with unresolved D. Germline CDR1 and CDR2: KGHSH and LQKENI. V lost 3 bases and J 2 bases, leaving 13 bases between the germline ends. The CDR3 consists of 15 residues. Full variable domain (remainder filled in from reference TRBV18 and TRBJ1-1): NAGVMQNPRHLVRRRGQEARLRCSPMKGHSHVYWYRQLPEEGLKFMVYLQKENIIDESGMPKERFSAEFPKEGPSILRIQQVVRGDSAAYFCASSPLYGPNTEAFFGQGTRLTVV.

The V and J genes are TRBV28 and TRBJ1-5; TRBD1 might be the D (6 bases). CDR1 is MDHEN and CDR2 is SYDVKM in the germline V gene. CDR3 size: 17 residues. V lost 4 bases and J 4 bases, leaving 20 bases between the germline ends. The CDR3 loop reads CASSSSGTRRGNQPQHF. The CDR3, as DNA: TGTGCCAGCAGTTCAAGCGGGACACGAAGGGGGAATCAGCCCCAGCATTTT.

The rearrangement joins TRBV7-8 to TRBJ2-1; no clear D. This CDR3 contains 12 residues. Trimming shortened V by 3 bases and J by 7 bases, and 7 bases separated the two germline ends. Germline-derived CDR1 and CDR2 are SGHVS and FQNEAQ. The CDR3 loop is CASSFTTNEQFF. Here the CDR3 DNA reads TGTGCCAGCAGCTTCACTACGAATGAGCAGTTCTTC.

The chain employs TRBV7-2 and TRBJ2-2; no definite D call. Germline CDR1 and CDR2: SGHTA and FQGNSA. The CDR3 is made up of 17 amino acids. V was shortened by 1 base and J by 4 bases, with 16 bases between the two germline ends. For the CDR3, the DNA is TGTGCCAGCAGCTTAGTAGGTTCGGACCGGATCACCGGGGAGCTGTTTTTT. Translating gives CASSLVGSDRITGELFF.

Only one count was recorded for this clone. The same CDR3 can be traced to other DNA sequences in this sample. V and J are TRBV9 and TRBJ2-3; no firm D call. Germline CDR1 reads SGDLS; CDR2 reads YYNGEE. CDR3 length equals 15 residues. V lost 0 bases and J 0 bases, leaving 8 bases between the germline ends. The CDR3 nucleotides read TGTGCCAGCAGCGTAGTGGGCAGCAGCACAGATACGCAGTATTTT. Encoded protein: CASSVVGSSTDTQYF.

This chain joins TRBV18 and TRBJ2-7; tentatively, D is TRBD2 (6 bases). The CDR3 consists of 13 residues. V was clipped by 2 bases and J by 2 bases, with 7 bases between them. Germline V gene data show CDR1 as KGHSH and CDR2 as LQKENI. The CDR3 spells CASSPGEAYEQYF. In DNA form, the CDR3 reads TGTGCCAGCTCACCAGGGGAGGCCTACGAGCAGTACTTC.